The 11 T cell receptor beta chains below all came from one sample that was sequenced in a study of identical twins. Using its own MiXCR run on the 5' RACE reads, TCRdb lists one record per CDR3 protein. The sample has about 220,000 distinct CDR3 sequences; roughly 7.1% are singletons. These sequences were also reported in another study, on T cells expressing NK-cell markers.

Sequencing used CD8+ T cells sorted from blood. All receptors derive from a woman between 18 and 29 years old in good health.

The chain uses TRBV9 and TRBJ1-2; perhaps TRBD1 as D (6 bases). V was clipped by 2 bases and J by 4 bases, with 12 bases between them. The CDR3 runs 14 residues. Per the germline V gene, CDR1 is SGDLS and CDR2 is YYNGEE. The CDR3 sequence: CASSVSGATYGYTF. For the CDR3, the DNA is TGTGCCAGCAGCGTCTCAGGGGCTACCTATGGCTACACCTTC.

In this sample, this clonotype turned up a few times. CDR3 residues: CASGFSPDTQYF. DNA for the CDR3: TGTGCTAGTGGCTTCTCTCCAGATACGCAGTATTTT. The gene calls are TRBV12-5 and TRBJ2-3; D unclear. Trimming pared 6 bases from V and 4 bases from J, leaving 8 bases between. The CDR3 is 12 residues long. Germline V CDR1 and CDR2: LGHNT, FRNRAP. Together with reference TRBV12-5 and TRBJ2-3, the CDR3 gives the full variable domain: DARVTQTPRHKVTEMGQEVTMRCQPILGHNTVFWYRQTMMQGLELLAYFRNRAPLDDSGMPKDRFSAEMPDATLATLKIQPSEPRDSAVYFCASGFSPDTQYFGPGTRLTVL.

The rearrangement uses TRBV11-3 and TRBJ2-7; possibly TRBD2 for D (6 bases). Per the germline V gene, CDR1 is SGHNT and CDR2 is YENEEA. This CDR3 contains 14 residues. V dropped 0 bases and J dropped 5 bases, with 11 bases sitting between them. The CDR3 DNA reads TGTGCCAGCAGCTTAGACGCCCGGGGGAACGAGCAGTACTTC. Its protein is CASSLDARGNEQYF.

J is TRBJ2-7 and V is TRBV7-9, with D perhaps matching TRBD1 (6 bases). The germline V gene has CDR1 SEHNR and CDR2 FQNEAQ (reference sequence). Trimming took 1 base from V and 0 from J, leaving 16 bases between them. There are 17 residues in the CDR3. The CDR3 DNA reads TGTGCCAGCAGCTTAGTGAGGGTAACAGGGAGCTCCTACGAGCAGTACTTC. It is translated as CASSLVRVTGSSYEQYF.

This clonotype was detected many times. DNA of the CDR3: TGTGCCAGCAGCTTAGGACTGCTGAACGAGCAGTACTTC. Amino acids: CASSLGLLNEQYF. The chain uses TRBV7-9 and TRBJ2-7; D unresolved. The ends were cut back, 1 base at V and 5 bases at J, with 9 bases in the middle. The CDR3 totals 13 residues. Germline loops: CDR1 SEHNR, CDR2 FQNEAQ (reference sequence).

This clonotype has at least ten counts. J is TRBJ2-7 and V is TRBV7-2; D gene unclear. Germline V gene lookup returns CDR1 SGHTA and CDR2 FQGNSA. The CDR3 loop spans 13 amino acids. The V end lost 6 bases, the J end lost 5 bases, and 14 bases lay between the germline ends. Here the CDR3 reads CASSLSGFHEQYF. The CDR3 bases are TGTGCCAGCAGTCTATCAGGTTTCCACGAGCAGTACTTC. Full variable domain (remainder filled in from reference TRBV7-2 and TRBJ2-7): GAGVSQSPSNKVTEKGKDVELRCDPISGHTALYWYRQSLGQGLEFLIYFQGNSAPDKSGLPSDRFSAERTGGSVSTLTIQRTQQEDSAVYLCASSLSGFHEQYFGPGTRLTVT.

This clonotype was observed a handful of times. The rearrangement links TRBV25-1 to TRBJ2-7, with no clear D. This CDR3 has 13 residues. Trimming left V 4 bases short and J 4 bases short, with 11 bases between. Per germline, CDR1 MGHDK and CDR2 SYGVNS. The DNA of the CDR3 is TGTGCCAGCAGTGTTGGATCCAGGTACGAGCAGTACTTC. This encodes CASSVGSRYEQYF.

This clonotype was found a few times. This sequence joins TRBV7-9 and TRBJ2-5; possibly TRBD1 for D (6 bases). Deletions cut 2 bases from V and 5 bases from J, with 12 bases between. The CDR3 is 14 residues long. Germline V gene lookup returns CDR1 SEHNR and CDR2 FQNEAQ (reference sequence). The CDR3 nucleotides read TGTGCCAGCAGCTTATATCAGGGGCCGGAGACCCAGTACTTC. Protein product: CASSLYQGPETQYF.

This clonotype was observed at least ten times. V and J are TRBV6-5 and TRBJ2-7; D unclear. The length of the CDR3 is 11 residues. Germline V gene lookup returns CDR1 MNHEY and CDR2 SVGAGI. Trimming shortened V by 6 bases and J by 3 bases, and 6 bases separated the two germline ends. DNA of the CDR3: TGTGCCAGCAGGGTCCTCTACGAGCAGTACTTC. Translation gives CASRVLYEQYF.

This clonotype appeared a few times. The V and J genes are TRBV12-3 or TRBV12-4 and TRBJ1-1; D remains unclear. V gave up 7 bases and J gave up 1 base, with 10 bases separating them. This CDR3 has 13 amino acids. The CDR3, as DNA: TGTGCCAGCACCATGCCCTCGAACACTGAAGCTTTCTTT. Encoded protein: CASTMPSNTEAFF.

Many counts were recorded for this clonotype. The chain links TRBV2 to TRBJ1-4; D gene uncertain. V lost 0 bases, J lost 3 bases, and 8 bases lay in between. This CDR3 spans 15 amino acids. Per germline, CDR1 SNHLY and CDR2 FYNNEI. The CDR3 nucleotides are TGTGCCAGCAGTGAAGCTGTCGGGTCTAATGAAAAACTGTTTTTT. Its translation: CASSEAVGSNEKLFF.